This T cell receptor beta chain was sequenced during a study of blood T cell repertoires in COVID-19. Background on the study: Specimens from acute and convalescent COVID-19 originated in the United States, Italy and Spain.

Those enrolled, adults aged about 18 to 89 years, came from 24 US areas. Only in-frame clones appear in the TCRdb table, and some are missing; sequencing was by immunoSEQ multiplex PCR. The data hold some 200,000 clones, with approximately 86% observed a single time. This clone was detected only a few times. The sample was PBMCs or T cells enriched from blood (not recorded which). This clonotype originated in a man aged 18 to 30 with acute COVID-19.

The CDR3 region has the DNA TGTGCCACCCTGGGACAGGGGGCGCTTTTCGGCTATGGCTACACCTTC. Translated: CATLGQGALFGYGYTF. The gene calls are TRBV19 and TRBJ1-2; 12 bases are a match to TRBD1. This CDR3 region has 16 residues. The germline gives CDR1 LNHDA, CDR2 SQIVND (reference sequence). V was pared by 10 bases and J by 4 bases, with 13 bases of the junction left unmatched.